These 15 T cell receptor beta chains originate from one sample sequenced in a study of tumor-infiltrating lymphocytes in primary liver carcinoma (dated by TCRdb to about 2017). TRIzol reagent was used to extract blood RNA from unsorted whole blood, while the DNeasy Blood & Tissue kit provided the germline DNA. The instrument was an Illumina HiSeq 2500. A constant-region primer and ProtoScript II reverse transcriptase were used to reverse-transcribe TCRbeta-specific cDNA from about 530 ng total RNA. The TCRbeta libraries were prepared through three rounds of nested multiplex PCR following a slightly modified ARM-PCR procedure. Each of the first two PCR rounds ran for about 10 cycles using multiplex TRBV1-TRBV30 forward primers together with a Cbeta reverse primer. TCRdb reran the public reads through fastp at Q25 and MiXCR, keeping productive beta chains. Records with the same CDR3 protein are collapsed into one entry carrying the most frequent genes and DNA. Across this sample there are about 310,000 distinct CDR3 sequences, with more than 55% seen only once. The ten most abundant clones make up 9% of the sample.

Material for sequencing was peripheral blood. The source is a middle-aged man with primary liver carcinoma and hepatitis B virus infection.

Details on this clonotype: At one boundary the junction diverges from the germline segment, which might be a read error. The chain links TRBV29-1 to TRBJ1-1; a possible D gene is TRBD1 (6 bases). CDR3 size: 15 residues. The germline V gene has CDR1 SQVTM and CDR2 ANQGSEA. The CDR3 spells CSIPRGAGGNTEVFF. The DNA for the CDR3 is TGCAGCATCCCTCGGGGGGCCGGGGGGAACACTGAAGTTTTCTTT.

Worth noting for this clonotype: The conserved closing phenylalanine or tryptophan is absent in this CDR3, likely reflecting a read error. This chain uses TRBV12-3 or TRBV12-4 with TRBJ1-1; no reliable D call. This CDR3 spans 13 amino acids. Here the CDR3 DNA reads TGTGCCAGCAGTTTTCTACGGGGAACTGAGGCTTTCCTT. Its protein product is CASSFLRGTEAFL.

CDR3 coding DNA: TGTGCCAGCAGCCAAGATCTAAGGACTATCGGGAGCACCGGGGAGCTGTTTTTT. Translated: CASSQDLRTIGSTGELFF. The chain has TRBV4-2 and TRBJ2-2, with D possibly TRBD2 on 6 matching bases. This CDR3 has 18 amino acids. The germline V gene has CDR1 LGHNA and CDR2 YNFKEQ. V was trimmed by 0 bases and J by 4 bases, leaving 18 bases between them.

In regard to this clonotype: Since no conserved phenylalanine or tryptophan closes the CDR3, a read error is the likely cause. CDR3 amino acids: CASSLAGSGGFNEQFI. As DNA, the CDR3 is TGCGCCAGCAGCTTGGCCGGATCGGGGGGCTTCAATGAGCAGTTCATC. The chain is built from TRBV5-1 and TRBJ2-1; D is perhaps TRBD2 (7 bases). The ends were cut back, 0 bases at V and 6 bases at J, with 16 bases in the middle. The V gene's germline CDR1 is SGHRS and CDR2 YFSETQ. This CDR3 is built from 16 residues.

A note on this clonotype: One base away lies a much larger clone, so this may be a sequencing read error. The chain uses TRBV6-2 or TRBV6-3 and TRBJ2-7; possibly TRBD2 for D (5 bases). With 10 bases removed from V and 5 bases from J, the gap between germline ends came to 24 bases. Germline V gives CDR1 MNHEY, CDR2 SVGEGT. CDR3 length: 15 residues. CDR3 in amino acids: CATTPVGSIGDEQYF. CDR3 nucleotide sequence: TGTGCCACTACTCCTGTGGGGAGCATCGGGGACGAGCAGTACTTC.

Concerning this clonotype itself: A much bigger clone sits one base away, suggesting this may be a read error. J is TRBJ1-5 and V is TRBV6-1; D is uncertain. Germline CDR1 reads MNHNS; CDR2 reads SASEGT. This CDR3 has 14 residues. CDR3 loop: CASSDPYSNQPHHF. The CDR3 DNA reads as TGTGCCAGCAGTGACCCTTATAGCAATCAGCCCCATCATTTT.

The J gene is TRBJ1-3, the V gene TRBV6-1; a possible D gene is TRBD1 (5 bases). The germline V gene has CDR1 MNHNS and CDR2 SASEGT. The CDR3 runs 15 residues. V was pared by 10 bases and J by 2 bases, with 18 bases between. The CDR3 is CAISGIWGPGNTIYF. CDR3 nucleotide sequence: TGTGCCATCTCCGGGATCTGGGGCCCTGGAAACACCATATATTTT.

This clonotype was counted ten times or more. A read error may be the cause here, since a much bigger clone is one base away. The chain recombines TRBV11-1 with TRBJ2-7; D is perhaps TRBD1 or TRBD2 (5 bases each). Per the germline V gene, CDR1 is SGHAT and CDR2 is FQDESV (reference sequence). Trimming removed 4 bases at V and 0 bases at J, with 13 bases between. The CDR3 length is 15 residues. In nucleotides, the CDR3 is TGTGCCAGCAGCTCATCCCGGGGCTCCTCCTACGAGCAGTACTTC. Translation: CASSSSRGSSYEQYF.

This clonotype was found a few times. The CDR3 region is CATGQGEGYEQYF. In nucleotides, the CDR3 is TGTGCCACCGGGCAGGGGGAAGGCTACGAGCAGTACTTC. The V gene is TRBV10-3, the J gene TRBJ2-7, with 7 bases lining up with TRBD1. Germline CDR1 ENHRY, CDR2 SYGVKD. This CDR3 is 13 amino acids long. With V trimmed by 10 bases and J by 3 bases, 9 bases remained unmatched.

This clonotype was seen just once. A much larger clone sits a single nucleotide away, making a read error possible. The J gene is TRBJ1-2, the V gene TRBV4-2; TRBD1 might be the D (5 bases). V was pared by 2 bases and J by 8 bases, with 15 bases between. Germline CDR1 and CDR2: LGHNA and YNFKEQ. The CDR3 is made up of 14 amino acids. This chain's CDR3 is CASSQFAGGGGYTF. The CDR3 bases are TGTGCCAGCAGCCAATTCGCGGGGGGAGGCGGCTACACCTTC.

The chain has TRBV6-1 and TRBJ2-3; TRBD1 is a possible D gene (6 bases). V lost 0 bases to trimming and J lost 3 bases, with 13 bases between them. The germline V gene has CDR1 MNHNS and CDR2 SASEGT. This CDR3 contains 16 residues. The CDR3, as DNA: TGTGCCAGCAGTGAAGCGGGTACAGGGTTAACAGATACGCAGTATTTT. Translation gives CASSEAGTGLTDTQYF.

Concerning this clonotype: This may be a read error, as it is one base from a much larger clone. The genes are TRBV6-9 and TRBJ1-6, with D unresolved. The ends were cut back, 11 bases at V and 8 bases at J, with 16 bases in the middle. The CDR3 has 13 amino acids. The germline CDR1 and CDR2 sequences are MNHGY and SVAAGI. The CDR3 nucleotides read TGTGCCGTCCTTCCGAGGGTGGATTCACCCCTCCACTTT. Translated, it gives CAVLPRVDSPLHF.

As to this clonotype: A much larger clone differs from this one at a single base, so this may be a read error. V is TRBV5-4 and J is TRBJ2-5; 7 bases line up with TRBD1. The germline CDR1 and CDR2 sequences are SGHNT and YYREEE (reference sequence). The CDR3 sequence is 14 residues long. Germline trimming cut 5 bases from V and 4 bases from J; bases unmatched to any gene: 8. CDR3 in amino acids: CASRDTDRTETQYF. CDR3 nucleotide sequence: TGTGCCAGCAGGGATACGGACAGGACAGAGACCCAGTACTTC. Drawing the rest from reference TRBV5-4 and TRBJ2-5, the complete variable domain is ETGVTQSPTHLIKTRGQQVTLRCSSQSGHNTVSWYQQALGQGPQFIFQYYREEENGRGNFPPRFSGLQFPNYSSELNVNALELDDSALYLCASRDTDRTETQYFGPGTRLLVL.

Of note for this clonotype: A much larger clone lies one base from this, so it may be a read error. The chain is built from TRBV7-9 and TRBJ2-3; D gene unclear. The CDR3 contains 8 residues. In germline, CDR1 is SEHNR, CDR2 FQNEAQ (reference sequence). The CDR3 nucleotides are TGTACCAGCAGCTTCATGCATTTT. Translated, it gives CTSSFMHF.

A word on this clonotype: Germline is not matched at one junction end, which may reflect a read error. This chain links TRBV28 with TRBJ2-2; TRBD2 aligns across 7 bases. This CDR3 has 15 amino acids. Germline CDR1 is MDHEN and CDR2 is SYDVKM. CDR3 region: CASREGMANSGELYF. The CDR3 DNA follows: TGTGCCAGCAGGGAGGGGATGGCGAACAGCGGGGAGCTGTATTTT.